The T cell receptor beta chain under discussion was sequenced for a study of vaccination effects on CD4 cells after COVID-19. Some clones are missing from TCRdb's copy, which holds only in-frame ones; the method was immunoSEQ multiplex PCR. This sample has about 63,000 clones, with around 75% found just once. Turning to this clone: Its specificity is unknown.

Pools of viral peptides were used by the ViraFEST assay to expand antigen-specific CD4+ T cells ahead of sequencing. An approximately 10-day culture period preceded the isolation of CD4+ T cells. Prior SARS-CoV-2 infection was absent in the vaccine recipients, as shown by negative nucleocapsid antibodies. V shed 1 base and J shed 3 bases, with 4 bases lying between them. The germline gives CDR1 LGHNT, CDR2 FRNRAP. The CDR3 consists of 12 residues. This receptor was identified in a human donor who received a COVID-19 vaccine. The input for sequencing was CD4+ T cells from PBMCs cultured with HCoV-OC43 spike peptides, taken before COVID-19 vaccination. Subset specified: HCoV-OC43 spike overlapping peptide pool stimulation. J is TRBJ2-7 and V is TRBV12-5; no definite D call. CDR3 sequence: CASGLDSYEQYV. For the CDR3, the DNA is TGTGCTAGTGGTTTGGACAGCTACGAGCAGTACGTC.